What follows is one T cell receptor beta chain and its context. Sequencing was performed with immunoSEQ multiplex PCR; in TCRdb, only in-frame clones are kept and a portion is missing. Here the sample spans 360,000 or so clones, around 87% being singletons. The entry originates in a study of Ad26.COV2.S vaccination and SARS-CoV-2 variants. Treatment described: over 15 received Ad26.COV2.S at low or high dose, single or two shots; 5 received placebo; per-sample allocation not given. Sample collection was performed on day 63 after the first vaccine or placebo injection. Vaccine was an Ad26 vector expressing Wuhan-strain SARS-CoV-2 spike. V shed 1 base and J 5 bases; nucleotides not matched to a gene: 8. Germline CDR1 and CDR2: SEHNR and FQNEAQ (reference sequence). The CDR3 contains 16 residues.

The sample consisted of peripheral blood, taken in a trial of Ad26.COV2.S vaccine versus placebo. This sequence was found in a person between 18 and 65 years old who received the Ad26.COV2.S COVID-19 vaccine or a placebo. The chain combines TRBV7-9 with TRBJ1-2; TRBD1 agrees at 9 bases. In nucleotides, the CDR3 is TGTGCCAGCAGCTTAGGTCGGGGACAGGGAATATATGGCTACACCTTC. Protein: CASSLGRGQGIYGYTF. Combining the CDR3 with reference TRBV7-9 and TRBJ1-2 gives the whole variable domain DTGVSQNPRHKITKRGQNVTFRCDPISEHNRLYWYRQTLGQGPEFLTYFQNEAQLEKSRLLSDRFSAERPKGSFSTLEIQRTEQGDSAMYLCASSLGRGQGIYGYTFGSGTRLTVV.